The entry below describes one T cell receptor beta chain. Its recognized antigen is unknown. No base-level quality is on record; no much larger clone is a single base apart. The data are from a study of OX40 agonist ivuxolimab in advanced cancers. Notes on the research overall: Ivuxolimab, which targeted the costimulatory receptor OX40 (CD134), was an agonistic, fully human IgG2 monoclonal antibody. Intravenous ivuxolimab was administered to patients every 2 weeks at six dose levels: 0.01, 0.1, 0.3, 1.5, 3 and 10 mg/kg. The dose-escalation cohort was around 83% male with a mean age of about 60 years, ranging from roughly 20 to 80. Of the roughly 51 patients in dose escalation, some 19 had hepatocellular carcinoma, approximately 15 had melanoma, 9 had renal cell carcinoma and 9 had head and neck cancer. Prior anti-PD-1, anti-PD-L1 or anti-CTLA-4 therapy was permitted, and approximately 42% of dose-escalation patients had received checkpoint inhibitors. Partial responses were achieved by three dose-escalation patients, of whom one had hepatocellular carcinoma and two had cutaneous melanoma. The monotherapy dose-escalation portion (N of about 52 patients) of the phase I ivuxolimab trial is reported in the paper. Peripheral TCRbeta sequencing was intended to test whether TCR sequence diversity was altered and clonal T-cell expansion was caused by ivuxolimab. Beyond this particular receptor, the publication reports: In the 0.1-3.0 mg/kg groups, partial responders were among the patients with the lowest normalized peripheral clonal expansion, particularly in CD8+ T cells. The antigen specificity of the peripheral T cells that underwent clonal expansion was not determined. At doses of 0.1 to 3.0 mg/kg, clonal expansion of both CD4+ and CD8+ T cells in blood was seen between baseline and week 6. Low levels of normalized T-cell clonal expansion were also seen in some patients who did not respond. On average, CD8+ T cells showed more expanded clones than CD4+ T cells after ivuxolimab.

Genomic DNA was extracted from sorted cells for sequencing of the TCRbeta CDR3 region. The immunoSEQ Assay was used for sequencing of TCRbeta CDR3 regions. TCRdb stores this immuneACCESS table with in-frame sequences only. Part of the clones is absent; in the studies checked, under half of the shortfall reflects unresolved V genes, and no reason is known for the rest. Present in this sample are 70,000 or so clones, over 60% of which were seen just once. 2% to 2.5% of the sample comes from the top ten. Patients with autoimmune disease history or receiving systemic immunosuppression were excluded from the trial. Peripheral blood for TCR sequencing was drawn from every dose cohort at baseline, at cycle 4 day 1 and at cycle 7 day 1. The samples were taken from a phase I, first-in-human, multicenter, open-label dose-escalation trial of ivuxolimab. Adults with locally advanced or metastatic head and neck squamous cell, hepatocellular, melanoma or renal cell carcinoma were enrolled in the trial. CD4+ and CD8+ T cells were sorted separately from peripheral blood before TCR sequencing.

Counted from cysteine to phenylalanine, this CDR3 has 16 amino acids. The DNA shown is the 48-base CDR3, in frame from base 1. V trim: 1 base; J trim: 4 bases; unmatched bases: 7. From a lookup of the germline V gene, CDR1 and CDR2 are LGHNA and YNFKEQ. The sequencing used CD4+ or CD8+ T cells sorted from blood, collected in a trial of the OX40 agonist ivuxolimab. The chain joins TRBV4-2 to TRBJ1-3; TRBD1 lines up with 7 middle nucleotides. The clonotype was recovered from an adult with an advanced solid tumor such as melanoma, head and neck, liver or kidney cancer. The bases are TGTGCCAGCAGCCAAGTCTTGGCAGGGGGAGGAAACACCATATATTTT. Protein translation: CASSQVLAGGGNTIYF.